This T cell receptor beta chain was retrieved from a study of blood T cells in healthy people across ages. Through a sample-barcoded 5' primer and a J-beta primer mix, a second PCR was run for roughly 6 to 11 cycles. Via MiXCR, TCRdb re-called the 5' RACE reads, giving one row per CDR3 protein. This table holds about 1 million distinct CDR3 sequences, 35% to 55% found once. Germline V lookup: CDR1 SGHTA, CDR2 FQGTGA. V gave up 5 bases and J gave up 1 base; unmatched junction bases: 7. There are 15 residues in the CDR3. Sequencing input: blood. This TCR derives from a woman aged 60-75 years in good health. The chain recombines TRBV7-3 with TRBJ1-2, with 7 bases that match TRBD1. The CDR3 region has the DNA TGTGCCAGCAGCCCCCGGGACAGCCATAACTATGGCTACACCTTC. This codes for CASSPRDSHNYGYTF.